A single sample gave rise to the 31 T cell receptor beta chains below, sequenced in a study of blood T cell repertoires in COVID-19. Generated by immunoSEQ multiplex PCR, the TCRdb table keeps only in-frame clones and is missing some. The sample has roughly 300,000 clones; 70% to 90% are singletons. Material: PBMCs or T cells enriched from blood (not recorded which). Source of these receptors: a woman in her 30s who had recovered from COVID-19.

The rearrangement uses TRBV19 and TRBJ2-7; D is perhaps TRBD2 (5 bases). The CDR3 covers 12 residues. The germline V gene has CDR1 LNHDA and CDR2 SQIVND (reference sequence). Between the trimmed V and J ends, which lost 5 bases and 3 bases, there was a span of 8 bases. CDR3 protein: CASSPRGYEQYF. Here the CDR3 DNA reads TGTGCCAGTAGTCCCCGGGGCTACGAGCAGTACTTC.

This clone has just one count. This rearrangement joins TRBV18 to TRBJ2-2; 8 nucleotides match TRBD2. J lost 4 bases, V lost 3 bases, and 4 bases had no gene match. This CDR3 is built from 15 residues. CDR1 and CDR2 (germline): KGHSH, LQKENI. In DNA form, the CDR3 reads TGTGCCAGCTCACCGGGACTAGAAAGCACCGGGGAGCTGTTTTTT. This gives the protein CASSPGLESTGELFF.

The CDR3 spells CASSTDRVFQPQHF. In DNA, the CDR3 is TGTGCCAGTAGTACTGACAGGGTGTTTCAGCCCCAGCATTTT. The chain is built from TRBV19 and TRBJ1-5; 7 nucleotides line up with TRBD1. Germline-derived CDR1 and CDR2 are LNHDA and SQIVND (reference sequence). CDR3 length: 14 residues. Trimming at V came to 4 bases and at J to 6 bases, leaving 6 bases not matched to a gene.

The V and J genes are TRBV19 and TRBJ2-2; tentative D call: TRBD2 (5 bases). Germline V gene data show CDR1 as LNHDA and CDR2 as SQIVND (reference sequence). This CDR3 region has 15 residues. Trimming pared 7 bases from V and 5 bases from J, leaving 17 bases between. CDR3 in DNA: TGTGCCAGTACCCGGACTTCCTTGGGGACCGGGGAGCTGTTTTTT. This sequence encodes CASTRTSLGTGELFF.

The V gene is TRBV5-5, the J gene TRBJ2-1, with a possible D match to TRBD1 (6 bases). The V gene's germline CDR1 is SGHKS and CDR2 YYEKEE (reference sequence). The germline V and J ends were trimmed by 6 bases and 4 bases, with 17 bases remaining between them. The CDR3 spans 15 residues. The CDR3 protein is CASTPPGQLYNEQFF. The DNA of the CDR3 is TGTGCCAGCACCCCCCCTGGACAGCTATACAATGAGCAGTTCTTC. Using reference TRBV5-5 and TRBJ2-1 for the parts outside the CDR3, the full variable domain is DAGVTQSPTHLIKTRGQQVTLRCSPISGHKSVSWYQQVLGQGPQFIFQYYEKEERGRGNFPDRFSARQFPNYSSELNVNALLLGDSALYLCASTPPGQLYNEQFFGPGTRLTVL.

V and J are TRBV19 and TRBJ2-1; tentatively, D is TRBD2 (7 bases). The V gene lost 9 bases and the J gene lost 0 bases, with 15 bases spanning the gap. The germline CDR1 and CDR2 sequences are LNHDA and SQIVND (reference sequence). The CDR3 is 15 residues long. CDR3 DNA: TGTGCCAGCCGGGGGGACATAGGCTCCTACAATGAGCAGTTCTTC. Translation: CASRGDIGSYNEQFF.

The chain couples TRBV29-1 to TRBJ1-2; D gene unclear. Per the germline V gene, CDR1 is SQVTM and CDR2 is ANQGSEA. Trimming removed 5 bases at V and 6 bases at J, with 7 bases between. The CDR3 runs 10 residues. Written as DNA, the CDR3 is TGCAGCGTTCGGGGTGATGGCTACACCTTC. Protein sequence: CSVRGDGYTF.

CDR3 sequence reads: CASSDGAGGTDTQYF. CDR3 in DNA: TGTGCCAGCAGTGACGGTGCGGGGGGCACAGATACGCAGTATTTT. The chain joins TRBV6-4 to TRBJ2-3; 7 nucleotides match TRBD2. Germline V gives CDR1 MRHNA, CDR2 SNTAGT. Trimming took 2 bases from V and 1 from J; bases not matched to a gene: 3. This CDR3 comprises 15 residues.

In its sample, this clone was seen a few times. The V and J genes are TRBV10-2 and TRBJ1-2; TRBD1 matches at 12 bases. In germline, CDR1 is WSHSY, CDR2 SAAADI. The CDR3 runs 16 residues. The V and J ends lost 5 bases and 5 bases, in that order; junction bases with no gene match: 9. Here the CDR3 DNA reads TGCGCCAGCAGTTACCGGAGGGACAGGGGGCTTTATGGCTACACCTTC. It translates to CASSYRRDRGLYGYTF.

This clone was seen a single time. The chain has TRBV2 and TRBJ2-3; TRBD2 aligns across 7 bases. The junction had 7 bases not matched to a gene; V was cut back by 4 bases and J by 3 bases. Germline CDR1 and CDR2: SNHLY and FYNNEI. The CDR3 contains 15 residues. This CDR3 reads CASSGMGAGTDTQYF. CDR3 DNA: TGTGCCAGCAGTGGAATGGGAGCGGGGACAGATACGCAGTATTTT.

V gene TRBV4-3 combines with J gene TRBJ2-6; possible D gene TRBD1, 5 bases. The CDR3 is made up of 17 amino acids. In germline, CDR1 is LGHNA, CDR2 YSLEER. V lost 4 bases, J lost 0 bases, and 13 bases lay in between. CDR3 nucleotide sequence: TGCGCCAGCAGCCGATTACTTGACAGCTCTGGGGCCAACGTCCTGACTTTC. Protein sequence: CASSRLLDSSGANVLTF.

The chain links TRBV30 to TRBJ2-5, with D maybe TRBD2 (5 bases). V lost 5 bases to trimming and J lost 1 base, with 11 bases between them. CDR1 is GTSNPN and CDR2 is SVGIG in the germline V gene (reference sequence). CDR3 size: 13 residues. CDR3 DNA sequence: TGTGCCTGGGGAGACGGACTCCAAGAGACCCAGTACTTC. Translation gives CAWGDGLQETQYF.

The chain employs TRBV30 and TRBJ1-2, with 11 bases lining up with TRBD1. J lost 6 bases, V lost 2 bases, and 8 bases had no gene match. The germline V gene has CDR1 GTSNPN and CDR2 SVGIG (reference sequence). This CDR3 has 15 amino acids. The CDR3 protein is CAWSPSWTGGNGYTF. In nucleotides, the CDR3 is TGTGCCTGGAGTCCCTCCTGGACAGGGGGCAATGGCTACACCTTC. The whole variable domain, filled in from reference TRBV30 and TRBJ1-2, reads SQTIHQWPATLVQPVGSPLSLECTVEGTSNPNLYWYRQAAGRGLQLLFYSVGIGQISSEVPQNLSASRPQDRQFILSSKKLLLSDSGFYLCAWSPSWTGGNGYTFGSGTRLTVV.

This clone has just a few counts. The rearrangement links TRBV7-2 to TRBJ2-5; 9 positions agree with TRBD2. The CDR3 consists of 17 residues. The junction had 15 bases not matched to a gene; V was cut back by 5 bases and J by 5 bases. Germline CDR1 reads SGHTA; CDR2 reads FQGNSA. In nucleotides, the CDR3 is TGTGCCAGCAGCCCCGGTCACGGCGGGGGGGCTCGGGAGACCCAGTACTTC. The encoded protein is CASSPGHGGGARETQYF.

The chain recombines TRBV27 with TRBJ2-7; 8 bases match TRBD1. CDR1 MNHEY and CDR2 SMNVEV come from the germline V gene (reference sequence). Losses at the gene ends were 6 bases for V and 3 bases for J; bases not matched to a gene: 7. The CDR3 is made up of 14 amino acids. This CDR3 is CASRPRDRGYEQYF. The CDR3 DNA follows: TGTGCCAGCAGACCGCGCGACAGGGGCTACGAGCAGTACTTC.

The V gene is TRBV28, the J gene TRBJ1-1; D perhaps matches TRBD1 (5 bases). Trimming took 6 bases from V and 2 from J, leaving 7 bases between them. CDR1 MDHEN and CDR2 SYDVKM come from the germline V gene. The CDR3 runs to 12 residues. CDR3 amino acids: CASRTANTEAFF. CDR3 sequence (DNA): TGTGCCAGCAGGACAGCCAACACTGAAGCTTTCTTT.

The V gene is TRBV27, the J gene TRBJ1-3; a possible D gene is TRBD1 (5 bases). Germline loops: CDR1 MNHEY, CDR2 SMNVEV (reference sequence). CDR3 length equals 16 residues. V was cut by 5 bases and J by 0 bases, with 14 bases left in between. The CDR3 loop reads CASSPLGASSGNTIYF. The CDR3 nucleotides are TGTGCCAGCAGTCCCCTTGGGGCGAGCTCTGGAAACACCATATATTTT.

The chain uses TRBV7-9 and TRBJ1-1, with D possibly TRBD1 on 5 matching bases. V was shortened by 3 bases and J by 3 bases, with 8 bases between the two germline ends. The V gene's germline CDR1 is SEHNR and CDR2 FQNEAQ (reference sequence). The CDR3 has 13 residues. CDR3 DNA sequence: TGTGCCAGCAGCTTCGGGGGTCACACTGAAGCTTTCTTT. Translating gives CASSFGGHTEAFF.

The chain couples TRBV6-2 or TRBV6-3 to TRBJ2-4; 12 bases are a match to TRBD1. The CDR3 is 21 amino acids. The V gene end was trimmed by 4 bases and the J gene end by 3 bases; junction bases not matched to a gene: 19. Per the germline V gene, CDR1 is MNHEY and CDR2 is SVGEGT. The DNA for the CDR3 is TGTGCCAGCAGTTCTACCCCCCCCGGGACAGGGGGCGGAATTGTCAAAAACATTCAGTACTTC. It encodes CASSSTPPGTGGGIVKNIQYF.

The J gene is TRBJ2-5, the V gene TRBV25-1; 9 nucleotides agree with TRBD1. Germline-derived CDR1 and CDR2 are MGHDK and SYGVNS. Trimming took 2 bases from V and 6 from J; bases not matched to a gene: 4. CDR3 length: 14 amino acids. CDR3 nucleotide sequence: TGTGCCAGCAGTGAAGGGGACAGGGTGCAGACCCAGTACTTC. Protein: CASSEGDRVQTQYF.

This chain connects TRBV7-9 to TRBJ1-2; 8 nucleotides match TRBD1. The J segment lost 2 bases and the V segment lost 7 bases, leaving 18 bases of the junction unmatched. The CDR3 is 18 residues long. Germline CDR1 and CDR2: SEHNR and FQNEAQ (reference sequence). The CDR3 reads CASTKIFTGGILNYGYTF. In nucleotides, the CDR3 is TGTGCCAGCACGAAAATTTTCACAGGGGGGATTTTGAACTATGGCTACACCTTC.

The chain combines TRBV3-1 (or the pseudogene TRBV3-2) with TRBJ1-5; 12 bases map to TRBD1. The germline V gene has CDR1 LGHDT and CDR2 YNNKEL (reference sequence). J gave up 7 bases and V 4 bases, and 2 bases lay outside the gene matches. The CDR3 extends over 14 amino acids. This CDR3 reads CASSLGTGGQPQHF. The CDR3 bases are TGTGCCAGCAGCCTGGGGACAGGGGGCCAGCCCCAGCATTTT.

The V gene is TRBV19, the J gene TRBJ1-2, with no clear D. Germline CDR1 LNHDA, CDR2 SQIVND (reference sequence). The CDR3 is 15 amino acids. Trimming pared 5 bases from V and 4 bases from J, leaving 17 bases between. The CDR3 nucleotides read TGTGCCAGTAGTCTAGTGTCCGCCGAGGGCTATGGCTACACCTTC. Protein: CASSLVSAEGYGYTF.

This clone has a handful of counts. The chain links TRBV10-3 to TRBJ1-1; D unclear. The germline V gene has CDR1 ENHRY and CDR2 SYGVKD. The V end lost 6 bases, the J end lost 1 base, and 9 bases lay between the germline ends. This CDR3 comprises 13 residues. In DNA form, the CDR3 reads TGTGCCATCAGCCCAACAGAGAACACTGAAGCTTTCTTT. Its translation: CAISPTENTEAFF.

This chain uses TRBV19 with TRBJ1-1, with D maybe TRBD1 (6 bases). V gave up 4 bases and J gave up 6 bases, with 18 bases separating them. Germline-derived CDR1 and CDR2 are LNHDA and SQIVND (reference sequence). The CDR3 runs to 15 residues. DNA of the CDR3: TGTGCCAGTAGTACCTCTACAGGGCGGTTGGCTGAAGCTTTCTTT. Translation: CASSTSTGRLAEAFF.

The J gene is TRBJ2-1, the V gene TRBV12-5; 7 bases match TRBD1. CDR1 LGHNT and CDR2 FRNRAP come from the germline V gene. The CDR3 sequence is 19 residues long. J gave up 0 bases and V 0 bases, and 11 bases lay outside the gene matches. In DNA, the CDR3 is TGTGCTAGTGGTTTGGTACAGGGCACAGGGGCCCTCTCCTACAATGAGCAGTTCTTC. The encoded protein is CASGLVQGTGALSYNEQFF.

This chain connects TRBV3-1 (or the pseudogene TRBV3-2) to TRBJ1-3, with 7 bases identical to TRBD1. Trimming cost V 4 bases and J 0 bases; bases outside gene matches: 6. Germline CDR1 LGHDT, CDR2 YNNKEL (reference sequence). The CDR3 totals 16 residues. CDR3 sequence reads: CASSRTGRSSGNTIYF. The CDR3 DNA is TGTGCCAGCAGCCGGACAGGACGAAGCTCTGGAAACACCATATATTTT.

The V and J genes are TRBV30 and TRBJ2-7; possible D gene TRBD1, 6 bases. Germline V lookup: CDR1 GTSNPN, CDR2 SVGIG (reference sequence). The ends were cut back, 3 bases at V and 7 bases at J, with 22 bases in the middle. This CDR3 region has 15 residues. CDR3 residues: CAWRHRDKTPPEQYF. The CDR3 DNA sequence: TGTGCCTGGAGACACCGGGACAAGACCCCCCCAGAGCAGTACTTC.

This chain uses TRBV12-1 with TRBJ1-5; the D call of TRBD1 is as the table states it, not checked on the DNA. TRBV12-1 is noted as a pseudogene. There are 17 residues in the CDR3. CDR3 amino acids: CASSSDRRFTVDQPQHF. In DNA form, the CDR3 reads TGTGCCAGCAGCTCGGACAGGAGATTCACAGTGGATCAGCCCCAGCATTTT.

The rearrangement uses TRBV5-1 and TRBJ2-7, with a tentative D call TRBD1 (6 bases). Germline loops: CDR1 SGHRS, CDR2 YFSETQ. Trimming removed 4 bases at V and 0 bases at J, with 8 bases between. The CDR3 extends over 13 amino acids. The CDR3 reads CASSKTGSYEQYF. The DNA of the CDR3 is TGCGCCAGCAGCAAGACAGGCTCCTACGAGCAGTACTTC.

The chain has TRBV28 and TRBJ1-6, with 9 positions matching TRBD1. V lost 8 bases to trimming and J lost 9 bases; unmatched junction nucleotides: 11. The CDR3 contains 15 residues. The V gene's germline CDR1 is MDHEN and CDR2 SYDVKM. The chain's CDR3 is CASSLGETGGSPLHF. DNA for the CDR3: TGTGCCAGCTCCCTTGGTGAGACAGGGGGTTCACCCCTCCACTTT.